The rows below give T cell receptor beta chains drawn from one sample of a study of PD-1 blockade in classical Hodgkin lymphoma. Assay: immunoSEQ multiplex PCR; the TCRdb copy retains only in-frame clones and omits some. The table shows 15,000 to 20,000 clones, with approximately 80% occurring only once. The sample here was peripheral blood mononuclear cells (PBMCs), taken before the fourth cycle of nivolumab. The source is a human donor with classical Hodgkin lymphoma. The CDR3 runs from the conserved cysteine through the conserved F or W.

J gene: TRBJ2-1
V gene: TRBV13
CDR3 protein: CASSLFGRGGDNEQFF

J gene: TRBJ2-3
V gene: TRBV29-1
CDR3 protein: CSVDGGGDTQYF

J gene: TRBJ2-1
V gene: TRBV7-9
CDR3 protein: CASRRYNEQFF

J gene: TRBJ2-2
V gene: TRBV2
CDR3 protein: CASSTGAGELFF

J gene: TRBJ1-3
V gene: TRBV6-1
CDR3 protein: CASSDGTLGNTIYF

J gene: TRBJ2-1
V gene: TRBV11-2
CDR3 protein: CASSLRRIGSIHNEQFF

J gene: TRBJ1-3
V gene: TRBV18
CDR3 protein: CASSPYGGSGNTIYF

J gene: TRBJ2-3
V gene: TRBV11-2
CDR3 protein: CASSLVVTDTQYF

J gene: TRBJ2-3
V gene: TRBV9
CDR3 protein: CASSASPGTRGTDTQYF

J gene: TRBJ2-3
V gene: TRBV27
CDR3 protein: CASSLSNVGVYTQYF

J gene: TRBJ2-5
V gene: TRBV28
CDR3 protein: CASSLLTSGYQETQYF

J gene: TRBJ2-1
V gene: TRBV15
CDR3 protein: CATSRDGLANDEQFF

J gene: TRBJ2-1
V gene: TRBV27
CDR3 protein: CASSSLYTRRGREQFF

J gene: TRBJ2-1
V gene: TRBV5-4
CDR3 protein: CAGGVEGSIDEQFF

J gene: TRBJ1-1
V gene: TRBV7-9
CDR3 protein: CASSHPTGGPEAFF

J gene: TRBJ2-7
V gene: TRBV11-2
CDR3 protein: CASSLATGRAEQYF

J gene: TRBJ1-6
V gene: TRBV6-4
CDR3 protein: CASAGPLHF